The 10 T cell receptor beta chains given below trace back to one sample, sequenced in a study of cytomegalovirus exposure and HLA in healthy donors. It was with 60 Vbeta and 13 Jbeta primers that the PCR ran. Generated by immunoSEQ multiplex PCR, the TCRdb table keeps only in-frame clones and is missing some. Among 200,000 or so clones listed, 70% to 85% were seen once. The sequencing sample was made of PBMCs. The receptors were gathered from a boy aged 2 to 10 in good health and CMV-seronegative.

The chain links TRBV7-9 to TRBJ1-3; D may be TRBD1 (5 bases). The CDR3 runs to 16 residues. Trimming stripped 4 bases from V and 0 bases from J, with 13 bases between. Germline loops: CDR1 SEHNR, CDR2 FQNEAQ (reference sequence). CDR3 loop: CASSSRDSSSGNTIYF. The CDR3 DNA is TGTGCCAGCAGCTCCCGAGACAGCAGCTCTGGAAACACCATATATTTT. The variable domain in full, with the rest retrieved from reference TRBV7-9 and TRBJ1-3, is DTGVSQNPRHKITKRGQNVTFRCDPISEHNRLYWYRQTLGQGPEFLTYFQNEAQLEKSRLLSDRFSAERPKGSFSTLEIQRTEQGDSAMYLCASSSRDSSSGNTIYFGEGSWLTVV.

The V gene is TRBV27, the J gene TRBJ2-7, with a weak D call TRBD1 (8 bases). The germline V gene encodes CDR1 MNHEY and CDR2 SMNVEV (reference sequence). V was cut by 6 bases and J by 2 bases, with 17 bases left in between. This CDR3 is built from 15 residues. CDR3 in DNA: TGTGCCAGCAGACGAGCGGGACAGGTAGCCTACGAGCAGTACTTC. Translation gives CASRRAGQVAYEQYF.

The rearrangement joins TRBV6-1 to TRBJ2-7, with D possibly TRBD2 on 7 matching bases. Germline loops: CDR1 MNHNS, CDR2 SASEGT. The length of the CDR3 is 15 residues. The V end lost 7 bases, the J end lost 0 bases, and 16 bases lay between the germline ends. The CDR3 sequence: CASNTRGLSSYEQYF. The CDR3 coding sequence is TGTGCCAGCAATACGCGGGGGCTGAGCTCCTACGAGCAGTACTTC.

The chain joins TRBV5-1 to TRBJ2-6; D is uncertain. There are 15 residues in the CDR3. Germline V CDR1 and CDR2: SGHRS, YFSETQ. Trimming left V 4 bases short and J 2 bases short, with 10 bases between. The CDR3 loop is CASSRDFAGANVLTF. The CDR3 coding sequence is TGCGCCAGCAGCCGCGATTTCGCTGGGGCCAACGTCCTGACTTTC.

The table lists this clone with a few counts. The chain couples TRBV19 to TRBJ1-2, with a possible D match to TRBD1 (5 bases). Per germline, CDR1 LNHDA and CDR2 SQIVND (reference sequence). The V and J ends lost 3 bases and 8 bases respectively, with 13 bases between them. CDR3 size: 13 residues. CDR3 nucleotide sequence: TGTGCCAGTAGTATTCGGACATTGTGGGGCTACACCTTC. Amino acid sequence: CASSIRTLWGYTF. Together with reference TRBV19 and TRBJ1-2, the CDR3 gives the full variable domain: DGGITQSPKYLFRKEGQNVTLSCEQNLNHDAMYWYRQDPGQGLRLIYYSQIVNDFQKGDIAEGYSVSREKKESFPLTVTSAQKNPTAFYLCASSIRTLWGYTFGSGTRLTVV.

This sequence joins TRBV7-9 and TRBJ1-1; the match to TRBD1 covers 9 bases. Germline lookup yields CDR1 SEHNR and CDR2 FQNEAQ (reference sequence). The CDR3 totals 15 residues. The V and J ends lost 2 bases and 1 base, in that order; junction bases with no gene match: 2. CDR3 loop: CASSLIQGANTEAFF. In DNA, the CDR3 is TGTGCCAGCAGCTTAATACAGGGGGCGAACACTGAAGCTTTCTTT.

The chain carries TRBV18 and TRBJ1-3; D possibly corresponds to TRBD1 (5 bases). The CDR3 covers 17 residues. From germline, CDR1 is KGHSH and CDR2 LQKENI. The germline V and J ends were trimmed by 3 bases and 2 bases, with 17 bases remaining between them. The CDR3 DNA is TGTGCCAGCTCACCGGGGTTCAGGGTGGCTCCTGGAAACACCATATATTTT. Translated: CASSPGFRVAPGNTIYF.

The V gene is TRBV7-9, the J gene TRBJ1-4, with a possible D match to TRBD1 (6 bases). The CDR3 spans 13 residues. Trimming cost V 5 bases and J 5 bases, with 9 bases left between them. The V gene's germline CDR1 is SEHNR and CDR2 FQNEAQ (reference sequence). CDR3 in amino acids: CASSQQGNEKLFF. CDR3 sequence (DNA): TGTGCCAGCAGCCAACAGGGAAATGAAAAACTGTTTTTT.

The chain carries TRBV19 and TRBJ1-2; no clear D gene. The CDR3 is made up of 12 amino acids. Germline V gene lookup returns CDR1 LNHDA and CDR2 SQIVND (reference sequence). Trimming left V 3 bases short and J 8 bases short, with 10 bases between. CDR3 in DNA: TGTGCCAGTAGTATGGAGGGCGGGGGCTACACCTTC. It translates to CASSMEGGGYTF.

This clone was recorded once. The CDR3 nucleotides read TGTGCCAGCAGCGTGGACAGGGGTGACATTCAGTACTTC. Its translation is CASSVDRGDIQYF. The rearrangement joins TRBV9 to TRBJ2-4, with 9 bases matching TRBD1. This CDR3 is built from 13 residues. Looked up from germline, CDR1 is SGDLS and CDR2 is YYNGEE. V gave up 2 bases and J gave up 8 bases; unmatched junction bases: 2.